Each of the 9 T cell receptor beta chains below was sequenced from the same sample in a study of somatic mutations in cytotoxic T cells in rheumatoid arthritis. Measured with immunoSEQ multiplex PCR; TCRdb has only the in-frame clones, and not every one. Here the sample spans 25,000 to 30,000 clones, over 80% being singletons. Sequencing used CD8+ T cells sorted from blood. The receptors come from a middle-aged man in good health.

The rearrangement uses TRBV7-6 and TRBJ2-1; a possible D gene is TRBD2 (5 bases). Germline V gene lookup returns CDR1 SGHVS and CDR2 FNYEAQ. The CDR3 is made up of 13 amino acids. V lost 0 bases and J lost 6, with 6 bases in between. CDR3 sequence reads: CASSLAGANEQFF. CDR3 nucleotides: TGTGCCAGCAGCTTAGCGGGAGCCAATGAGCAGTTCTTC.

The table lists this clone with a few counts. V and J are TRBV2 and TRBJ2-7; no definite D call. The CDR3 has 13 amino acids. Between the trimmed V and J ends, which lost 4 bases and 3 bases, there was a span of 10 bases. Germline-derived CDR1 and CDR2 are SNHLY and FYNNEI. CDR3 bases: TGTGCCAGCAGTGGTGACGAGAGCTACGAGCAGTACTTC. Translated: CASSGDESYEQYF.

The chain couples TRBV29-1 to TRBJ1-2, with TRBD1 matching 7 bases. CDR1 is SQVTM and CDR2 is ANQGSEA in the germline V gene. J gave up 6 bases and V 7 bases, and 17 bases lay outside the gene matches. The CDR3 loop spans 15 amino acids. CDR3 residues: CSALQGTRILDGYTF. In DNA, the CDR3 is TGCAGCGCATTACAGGGGACGAGAATATTGGATGGCTACACCTTC.

The V gene is TRBV4-1, the J gene TRBJ1-1; a weak D match, TRBD1 (6 bases). Germline CDR1 reads MGHRA; CDR2 reads YSYEKL. This CDR3 has 14 residues. V lost 3 bases to trimming and J lost 0 bases, with 8 bases between them. The CDR3: CASSQWTVNTEAFF. DNA of the CDR3: TGCGCCAGCAGCCAGTGGACAGTGAACACTGAAGCTTTCTTT.

The gene calls are TRBV6-1 and TRBJ1-1; possibly TRBD1 for D (5 bases). V gave up 4 bases and J gave up 1 base, with 10 bases separating them. There are 14 residues in the CDR3. Germline CDR1 is MNHNS and CDR2 is SASEGT. The CDR3 region has the DNA TGTGCCAGCAGTGGGGGGGGAGCGAACACTGAAGCTTTCTTT. As protein: CASSGGGANTEAFF.

This clone was seen a few times. The J gene is TRBJ1-2, the V gene TRBV7-6; possible D gene TRBD1, 6 bases. Per the germline V gene, CDR1 is SGHVS and CDR2 is FNYEAQ. The CDR3 extends over 12 amino acids. Trimming shortened V by 4 bases and J by 6 bases, and 9 bases separated the two germline ends. In nucleotides, the CDR3 is TGTGCCAGCAGCTCAGGGGCCGATGGCTACACCTTC. It encodes CASSSGADGYTF.

This clone is a singleton in its sample. This chain links TRBV9 with TRBJ1-2; no clear D. Germline values: CDR1 SGDLS, CDR2 YYNGEE. V lost 1 base and J lost 6, with 19 bases in between. This CDR3 region has 16 residues. The CDR3 DNA sequence: TGTGCCAGCAGCGTATCGAGAACCGTTACAAGAAATGGCTACACCTTC. This sequence encodes CASSVSRTVTRNGYTF.

CDR3 coding DNA: TGTGCCAGCAGCTCGGGTGGAAACACCATATATTTT. It yields the protein CASSSGGNTIYF. The chain employs TRBV7-6 and TRBJ1-3; D not certain. This CDR3 has 12 amino acids. CDR1 and CDR2 from the germline V gene are SGHVS and FNYEAQ. V dropped 4 bases and J dropped 3 bases, with 4 bases sitting between them.

The rearrangement links TRBV5-1 to TRBJ2-1; no reliable D call. Per the germline V gene, CDR1 is SGHRS and CDR2 is YFSETQ. Trimming shortened V by 0 bases and J by 8 bases, and 12 bases separated the two germline ends. The CDR3 has 14 amino acids. Written as DNA, the CDR3 is TGCGCCAGCAGCTTGGCCGTCCAGTCCGATGAGCAGTTCTTC. Its protein product is CASSLAVQSDEQFF. Full variable domain (remainder filled in from reference TRBV5-1 and TRBJ2-1): KAGVTQTPRYLIKTRGQQVTLSCSPISGHRSVSWYQQTPGQGLQFLFEYFSETQRNKGNFPGRFSGRQFSNSRSEMNVSTLELGDSALYLCASSLAVQSDEQFFGPGTRLTVL.